One sample yielded the 13 T cell receptor beta chains listed below, sequenced in a study of shared clonotypes between healthy human individuals. The method was immunoSEQ multiplex PCR; TCRdb's version includes in-frame clones alone and lacks a portion of them. Of 600,000 or so clones listed, roughly 98% are singletons. CD45RO-negative, CCR7-positively selected cells formed the naive CD8 fraction, excluding terminally differentiated effector memory CD45RA+ cells. Sequencing was done on a sample of naive CD8+ T cells sorted from blood. These receptors came from a young man in good health.

The V call is TRBV29-1, the J call TRBJ2-1, with TRBD2 matching over 7 bases. The germline V gene has CDR1 SQVTM and CDR2 ANQGSEA. V lost 3 bases to trimming and J lost 2 bases; unmatched junction nucleotides: 4. The CDR3 loop spans 14 amino acids. CDR3 sequence: CSVDGGSPYNEQFF. The CDR3 DNA follows: TGCAGCGTTGACGGCGGGAGCCCCTACAATGAGCAGTTCTTC.

The V gene is TRBV2, the J gene TRBJ2-4; 7 bases are shared with TRBD2. The germline V gene has CDR1 SNHLY and CDR2 FYNNEI. The CDR3 runs 14 residues. V dropped 5 bases and J dropped 7; count of bases not matched to a gene: 8. The CDR3 DNA reads TGTGCCAGCAGTCCCCGGGAGGCACCGAACATTCAGTACTTC. It encodes CASSPREAPNIQYF.

This rearrangement joins TRBV30 to TRBJ2-7; 8 bases map to TRBD1. The CDR3 covers 14 residues. After removal of 4 bases from V and 6 bases from J, the junction contained 11 bases not matched to a gene. Germline-derived CDR1 and CDR2 are GTSNPN and SVGIG (reference sequence). The CDR3 sequence: CAWTFGQGLREQYF. CDR3 in DNA: TGTGCCTGGACGTTTGGACAGGGCTTGCGCGAGCAGTACTTC. The variable domain in full, completed from reference TRBV30 and TRBJ2-7, reads SQTIHQWPATLVQPVGSPLSLECTVEGTSNPNLYWYRQAAGRGLQLLFYSVGIGQISSEVPQNLSASRPQDRQFILSSKKLLLSDSGFYLCAWTFGQGLREQYFGPGTRLTVT.

This rearrangement joins TRBV28 to TRBJ2-7, with a tentative D call TRBD1 (6 bases). Germline V lookup: CDR1 MDHEN, CDR2 SYDVKM. The CDR3 contains 16 residues. V was shortened by 5 bases and J by 2 bases, with 19 bases between the two germline ends. The CDR3 here is CASSGATGPVPYEQYF. In DNA, the CDR3 is TGTGCCAGCAGTGGCGCTACAGGGCCCGTCCCCTACGAGCAGTACTTC.

The chain's CDR3 is CASSIGYLAGDEDTQYF. In nucleotides, the CDR3 is TGTGCCAGTAGTATAGGGTACTTAGCGGGAGATGAAGATACGCAGTATTTT. The genes are TRBV19 and TRBJ2-3, with 9 positions matching TRBD2. This CDR3 region has 17 residues. The V gene's germline CDR1 is LNHDA and CDR2 SQIVND (reference sequence). Germline trimming cut 1 base from V and 5 bases from J; bases unmatched to any gene: 10. The full variable domain, its missing parts supplied by reference TRBV19 and TRBJ2-3, is DGGITQSPKYLFRKEGQNVTLSCEQNLNHDAMYWYRQDPGQGLRLIYYSQIVNDFQKGDIAEGYSVSREKKESFPLTVTSAQKNPTAFYLCASSIGYLAGDEDTQYFGPGTRLTVL.

The chain carries TRBV2 and TRBJ2-2; D may be TRBD1 (5 bases). CDR3 length: 13 amino acids. Trimming removed 3 bases from V and 6 bases from J, with 8 bases in between. Per germline, CDR1 SNHLY and CDR2 FYNNEI. In DNA form, the CDR3 reads TGTGCCAGCAGTGATGGGGCAGCCGGGGAGCTGTTTTTT. Its translation: CASSDGAAGELFF. Looking up the rest from reference TRBV2 and TRBJ2-2 gives the full variable domain: EPEVTQTPSHQVTQMGQEVILRCVPISNHLYFYWYRQILGQKVEFLVSFYNNEISEKSEIFDDQFSVERPDGSNFTLKIRSTKLEDSAMYFCASSDGAAGELFFGEGSRLTVL.

The chain uses TRBV27 and TRBJ2-7, with D perhaps TRBD2 (6 bases). The CDR3 has 14 residues. Germline-derived CDR1 and CDR2 are MNHEY and SMNVEV (reference sequence). The V gene lost 6 bases and the J gene lost 1 base, with 13 bases spanning the gap. The CDR3 nucleotides read TGTGCCAGCAGGCTAGCGATGGGTTCCTACGAGCAGTACTTC. Its translation: CASRLAMGSYEQYF.

The J gene is TRBJ1-2, the V gene TRBV9; tentative D call: TRBD1 (5 bases). The germline V and J ends were trimmed by 4 bases and 4 bases, with 11 bases remaining between them. The CDR3 is made up of 13 amino acids. CDR1 and CDR2 from the germline V gene are SGDLS and YYNGEE. The CDR3, as DNA: TGTGCCAGCAGCCCCGACAGAAGCTATGGCTACACCTTC. It codes for CASSPDRSYGYTF.

The chain has TRBV13 and TRBJ2-7; perhaps D is TRBD1 or TRBD2 (5 bases each). The CDR3 has 13 amino acids. Looked up from germline, CDR1 is PRHDT and CDR2 is FYEKMQ (reference sequence). The V gene lost 3 bases and the J gene lost 0 bases, with 6 bases spanning the gap. The CDR3 reads CASSFGTSYEQYF. The CDR3 DNA follows: TGTGCCAGCAGCTTCGGGACCTCCTACGAGCAGTACTTC.

V usage is TRBV2 and J usage is TRBJ1-5, with D possibly TRBD1 on 6 matching bases. The V end lost 6 bases, the J end lost 5 bases, and 17 bases lay between the germline ends. From germline, CDR1 is SNHLY and CDR2 FYNNEI. CDR3 length: 15 residues. CDR3 region: CASSPIGAGDQPQHF. The CDR3 nucleotides are TGTGCCAGCAGCCCGATTGGGGCAGGGGATCAGCCCCAGCATTTT.

The chain recombines TRBV7-8 with TRBJ1-5; D might be TRBD1 (5 bases). This CDR3 is built from 15 residues. Trimming stripped 2 bases from V and 0 bases from J, with 8 bases between. From germline, CDR1 is SGHVS and CDR2 FQNEAQ. The CDR3 nucleotides are TGTGCCAGCAGCTTACAGGGTAATAGCAATCAGCCCCAGCATTTT. It specifies CASSLQGNSNQPQHF.

This clone was seen a single time. This chain joins TRBV4-1 and TRBJ2-7; D may correspond to TRBD1 or TRBD2 (6 bases each). The V and J ends lost 4 bases and 7 bases respectively, with 11 bases between them. The germline CDR1 and CDR2 sequences are MGHRA and YSYEKL. The length of the CDR3 is 12 residues. This CDR3 reads CASSPQGREQYF. The CDR3 DNA is TGCGCCAGCAGCCCCCAGGGGAGGGAGCAGTACTTC.

The chain combines TRBV27 with TRBJ1-5, with TRBD1 matching over 8 bases. The V and J ends lost 6 bases and 1 base, in that order; junction bases with no gene match: 2. The CDR3 runs 14 residues. Germline assignment: CDR1 MNHEY and CDR2 SMNVEV (reference sequence). This chain's CDR3 is CASSHRGSNQPQHF. CDR3 sequence (DNA): TGTGCCAGCAGCCACAGGGGGAGCAATCAGCCCCAGCATTTT.